In this sample, the clone carrying this T cell receptor (beta chain) turned up many times. Its antigen is currently unknown. The data belong to a study of blood T cells in healthy people across ages. The study's findings and limits: Unknown donor CMV status possibly confounded expanded clonotype changes. Estimated diversity, derived from one million T cells, was regarded as an underestimate.

Total RNA amounts of at least 5 micrograms were extracted per sample. The V gene lost 4 bases and the J gene lost 1 base, with 14 bases spanning the gap. CDR3 length: 16 amino acids. Germline V gene sequence: CDR1 SNHLY, CDR2 FYNNEI. Through a sample-barcoded 5' primer and a J-beta primer mix, a second PCR was run for 7 to 11 cycles. Each CDR3 protein is one row after TCRdb ran MiXCR on the 5' RACE reads. The table has fewer than 900,000 distinct CDR3 sequences, approximately 35% seen once. The V gene is TRBV2, the J gene TRBJ2-1; D unresolved. The clonotype comes from a man younger than 35 in good health. The sample taken for sequencing was blood. The CDR3 coding sequence is TGTGCCAGCAGTGCCAACTTACTCGTATCCTACAATGAGCAGTTCTTC. Its protein is CASSANLLVSYNEQFF.